This T cell receptor beta chain was sequenced in a study of CD8+ T cells in alopecia areata. Stated treatment: oral pan-JAK inhibitor, 5-10 mg twice daily. Study-wide results and caveats: Under tofacitinib, fewer expanded CD8+ clones appeared among the top 100 scalp clones.

After isolation, RNA underwent reverse transcription to generate cDNA as the sequencing template. Assay used: immunoSEQ multiplex PCR; TCRdb lists only in-frame clones, some missing. The table shows some 170,000 clones, with roughly 50% occurring only once. As concerns this clone: Its antigen is not identified.

V was shortened by 6 bases and J by 1 base, with 12 bases between the two germline ends. The CDR3 is 14 amino acids. From germline, CDR1 is SNHLY and CDR2 FYNNEI. The rearrangement uses TRBV2 and TRBJ1-1; no definite D call. The input for sequencing was CD4+ T cells sorted from blood, taken at approximately week 56, from a patient treated with tofacitinib. This TCR was recovered from a human donor with alopecia areata. Here the CDR3 reads CASRTAHGNTEAFF. The DNA for the CDR3 is TGTGCCAGCAGGACTGCGCACGGGAACACTGAAGCTTTCTTT.